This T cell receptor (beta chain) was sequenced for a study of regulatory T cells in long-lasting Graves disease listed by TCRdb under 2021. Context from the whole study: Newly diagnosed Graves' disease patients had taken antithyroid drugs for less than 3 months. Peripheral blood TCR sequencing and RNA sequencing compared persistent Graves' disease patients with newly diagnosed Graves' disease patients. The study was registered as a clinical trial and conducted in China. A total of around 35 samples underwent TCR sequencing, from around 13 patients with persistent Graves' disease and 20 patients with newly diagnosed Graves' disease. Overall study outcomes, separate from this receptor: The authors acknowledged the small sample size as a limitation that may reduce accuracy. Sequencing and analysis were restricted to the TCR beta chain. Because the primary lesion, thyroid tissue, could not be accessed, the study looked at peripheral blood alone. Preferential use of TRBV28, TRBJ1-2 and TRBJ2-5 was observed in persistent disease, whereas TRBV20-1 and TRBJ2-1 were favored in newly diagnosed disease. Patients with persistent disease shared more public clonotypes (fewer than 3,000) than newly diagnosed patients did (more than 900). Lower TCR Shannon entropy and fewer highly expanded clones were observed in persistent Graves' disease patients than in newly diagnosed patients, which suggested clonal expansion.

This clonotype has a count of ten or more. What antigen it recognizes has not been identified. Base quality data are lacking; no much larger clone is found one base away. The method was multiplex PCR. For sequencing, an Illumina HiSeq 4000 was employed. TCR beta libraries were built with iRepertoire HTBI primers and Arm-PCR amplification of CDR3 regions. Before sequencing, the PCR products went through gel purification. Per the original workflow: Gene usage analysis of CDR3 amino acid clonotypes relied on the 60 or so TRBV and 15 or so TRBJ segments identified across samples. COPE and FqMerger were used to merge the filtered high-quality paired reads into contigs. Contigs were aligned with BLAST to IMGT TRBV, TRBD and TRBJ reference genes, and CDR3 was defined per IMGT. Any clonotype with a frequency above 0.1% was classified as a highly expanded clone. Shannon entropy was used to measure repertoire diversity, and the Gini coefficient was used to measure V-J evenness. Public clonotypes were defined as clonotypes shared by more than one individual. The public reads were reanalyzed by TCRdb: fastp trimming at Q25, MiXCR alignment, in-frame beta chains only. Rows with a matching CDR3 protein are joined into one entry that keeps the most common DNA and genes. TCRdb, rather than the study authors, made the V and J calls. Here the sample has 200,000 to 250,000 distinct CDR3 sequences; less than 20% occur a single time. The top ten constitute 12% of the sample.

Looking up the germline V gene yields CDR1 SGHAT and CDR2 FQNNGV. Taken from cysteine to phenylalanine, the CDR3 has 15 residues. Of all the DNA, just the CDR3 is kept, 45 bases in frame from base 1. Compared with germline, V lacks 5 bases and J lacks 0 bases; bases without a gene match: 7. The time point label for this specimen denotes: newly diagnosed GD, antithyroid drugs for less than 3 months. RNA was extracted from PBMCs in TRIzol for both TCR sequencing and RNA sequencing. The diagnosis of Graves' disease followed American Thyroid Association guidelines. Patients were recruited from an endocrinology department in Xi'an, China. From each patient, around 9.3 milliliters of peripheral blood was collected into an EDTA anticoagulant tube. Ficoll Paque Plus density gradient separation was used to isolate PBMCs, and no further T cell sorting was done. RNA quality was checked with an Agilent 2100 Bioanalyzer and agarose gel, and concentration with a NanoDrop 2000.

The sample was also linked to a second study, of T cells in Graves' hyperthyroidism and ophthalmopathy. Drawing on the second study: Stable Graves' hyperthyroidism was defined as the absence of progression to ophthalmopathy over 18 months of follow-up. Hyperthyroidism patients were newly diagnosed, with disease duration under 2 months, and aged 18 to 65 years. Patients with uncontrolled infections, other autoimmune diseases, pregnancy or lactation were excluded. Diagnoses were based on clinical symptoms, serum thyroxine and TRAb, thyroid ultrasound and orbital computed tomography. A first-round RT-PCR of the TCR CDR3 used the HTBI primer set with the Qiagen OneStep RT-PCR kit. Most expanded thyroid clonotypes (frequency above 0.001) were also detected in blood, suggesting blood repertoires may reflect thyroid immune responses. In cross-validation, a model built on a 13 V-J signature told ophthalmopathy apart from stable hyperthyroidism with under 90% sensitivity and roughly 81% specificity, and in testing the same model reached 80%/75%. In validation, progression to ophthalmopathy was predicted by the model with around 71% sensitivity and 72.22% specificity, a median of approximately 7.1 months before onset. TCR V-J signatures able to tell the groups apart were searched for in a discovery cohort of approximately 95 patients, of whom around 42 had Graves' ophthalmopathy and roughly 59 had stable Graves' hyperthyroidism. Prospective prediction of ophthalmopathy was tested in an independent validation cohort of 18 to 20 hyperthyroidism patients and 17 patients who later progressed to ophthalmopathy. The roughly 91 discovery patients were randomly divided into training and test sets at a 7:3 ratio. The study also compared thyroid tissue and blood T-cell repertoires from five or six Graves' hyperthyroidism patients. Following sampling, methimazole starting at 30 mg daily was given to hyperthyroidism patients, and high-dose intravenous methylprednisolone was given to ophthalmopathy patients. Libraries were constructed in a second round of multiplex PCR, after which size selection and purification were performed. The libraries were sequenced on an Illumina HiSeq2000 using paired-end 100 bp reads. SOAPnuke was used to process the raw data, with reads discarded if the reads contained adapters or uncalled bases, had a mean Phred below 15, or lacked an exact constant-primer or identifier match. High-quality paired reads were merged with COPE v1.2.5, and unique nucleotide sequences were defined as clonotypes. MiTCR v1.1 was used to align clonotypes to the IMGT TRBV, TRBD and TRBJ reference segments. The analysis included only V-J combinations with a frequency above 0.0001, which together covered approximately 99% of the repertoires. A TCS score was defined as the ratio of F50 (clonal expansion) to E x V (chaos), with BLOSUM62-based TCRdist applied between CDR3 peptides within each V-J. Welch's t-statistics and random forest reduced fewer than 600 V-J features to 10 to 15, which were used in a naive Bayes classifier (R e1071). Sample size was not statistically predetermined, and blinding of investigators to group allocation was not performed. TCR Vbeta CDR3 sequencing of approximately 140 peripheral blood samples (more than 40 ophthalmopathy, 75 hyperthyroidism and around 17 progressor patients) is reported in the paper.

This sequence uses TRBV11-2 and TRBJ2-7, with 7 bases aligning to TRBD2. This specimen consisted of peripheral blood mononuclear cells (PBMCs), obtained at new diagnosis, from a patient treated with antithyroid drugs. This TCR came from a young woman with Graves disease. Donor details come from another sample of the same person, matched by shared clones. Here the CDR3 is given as CASSPTGGGSYEQYF. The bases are TGTGCCAGCAGCCCCACGGGCGGGGGCTCCTACGAGCAGTACTTC.